This T cell receptor beta chain was obtained from a study of T-cell reconstitution after alpha-beta-depleted transplantation in children. Germline V gives CDR1 SGDLS, CDR2 YYNGEE. V lost 2 bases to trimming and J lost 1 base; unmatched junction nucleotides: 10. The length of the CDR3 is 17 residues. TCRbeta library preparation incorporated unique molecular identifiers. TCRdb itself ran the PCR reads through MiXCR, one entry per CDR3 protein. The sample records approximately 400,000 distinct CDR3 sequences, roughly 11% being singletons. This TCR derives from a human donor who donated a stem cell graft to a child with acute myeloid leukemia. Sequencing was performed on PBMCs from the stem cell graft donor, taken from the stem cell graft. The genes are TRBV9 and TRBJ2-3, with 7 positions matching TRBD2. CDR3 residues: CASSVSMGGGRTDTQYF. The CDR3 DNA reads TGTGCCAGCAGCGTGTCAATGGGGGGAGGGCGCACAGATACGCAGTATTTT.